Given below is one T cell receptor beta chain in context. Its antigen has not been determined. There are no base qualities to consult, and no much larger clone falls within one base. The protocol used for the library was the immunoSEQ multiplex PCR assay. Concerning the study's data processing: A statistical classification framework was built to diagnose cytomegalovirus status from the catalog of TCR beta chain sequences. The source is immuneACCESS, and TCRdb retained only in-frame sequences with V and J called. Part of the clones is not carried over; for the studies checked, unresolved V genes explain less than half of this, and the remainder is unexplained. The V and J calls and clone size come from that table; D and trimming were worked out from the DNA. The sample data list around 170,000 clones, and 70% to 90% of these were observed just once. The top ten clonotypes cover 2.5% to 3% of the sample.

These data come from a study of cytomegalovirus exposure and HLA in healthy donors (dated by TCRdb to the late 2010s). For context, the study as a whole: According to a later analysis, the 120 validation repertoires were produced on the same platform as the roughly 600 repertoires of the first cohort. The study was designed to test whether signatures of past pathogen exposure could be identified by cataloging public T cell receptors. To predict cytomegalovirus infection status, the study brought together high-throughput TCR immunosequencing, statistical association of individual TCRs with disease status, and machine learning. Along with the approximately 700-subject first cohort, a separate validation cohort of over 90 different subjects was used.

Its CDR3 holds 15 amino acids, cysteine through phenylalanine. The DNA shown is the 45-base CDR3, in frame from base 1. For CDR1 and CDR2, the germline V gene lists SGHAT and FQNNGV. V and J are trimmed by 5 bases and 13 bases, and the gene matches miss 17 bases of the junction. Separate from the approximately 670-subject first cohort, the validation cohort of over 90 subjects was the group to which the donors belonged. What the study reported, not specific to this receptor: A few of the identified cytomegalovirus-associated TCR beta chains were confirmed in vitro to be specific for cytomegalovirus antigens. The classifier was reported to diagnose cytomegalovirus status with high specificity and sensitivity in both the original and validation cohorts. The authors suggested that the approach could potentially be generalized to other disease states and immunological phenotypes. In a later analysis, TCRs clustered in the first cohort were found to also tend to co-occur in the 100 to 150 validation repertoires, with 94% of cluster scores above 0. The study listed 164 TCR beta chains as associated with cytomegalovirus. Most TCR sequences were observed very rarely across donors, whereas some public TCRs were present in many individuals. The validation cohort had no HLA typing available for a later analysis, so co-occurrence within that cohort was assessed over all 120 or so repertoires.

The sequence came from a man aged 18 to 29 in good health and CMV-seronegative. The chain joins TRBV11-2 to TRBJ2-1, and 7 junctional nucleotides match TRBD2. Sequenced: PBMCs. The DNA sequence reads TGTGCCAGCAGCCCCCTGGCGTCTAGCGGACCTCCTCAGTTCTTC. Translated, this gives CASSPLASSGPPQFF.